What follows are 22 T cell receptor beta chains derived from one specimen sequenced in a study of T cells in Graves' hyperthyroidism and ophthalmopathy. RNA transcripts served as the template for amplifying TCR beta CDR3 regions. HTBI primers were employed in a first-round RT-PCR of the TCR CDR3. One entry per CDR3 protein, called by TCRdb with MiXCR from the multiplex PCR reads. The sample has approximately 330,000 distinct CDR3 sequences; around a sixth are singletons. Sequenced input: blood. The receptors come from a woman in her fifties or sixties with Graves' hyperthyroidism.

This clonotype was seen at least ten times. The chain has TRBV6-1 and TRBJ2-5, with D tentatively TRBD1 or TRBD2 (5 bases each). The CDR3 extends over 15 amino acids. V shed 5 bases and J shed 1 base, with 14 bases lying between them. CDR1 is MNHNS and CDR2 is SASEGT in the germline V gene. CDR3 DNA sequence: TGTGCCAGCAGTCTCCCCGAGGGGACCCAAGAGACCCAGTACTTC. This encodes CASSLPEGTQETQYF.

This clonotype was detected a few times. The chain couples TRBV6-1 to TRBJ1-2; D is possibly TRBD1 (6 bases). Trimming cost V 8 bases and J 0 bases, with 16 bases left between them. CDR1 and CDR2 from the germline V gene are MNHNS and SASEGT. The CDR3 is made up of 15 amino acids. The CDR3 here is CASHRADSANYGYTF. The CDR3 DNA reads TGTGCCAGCCACAGAGCGGACAGCGCTAACTATGGCTACACCTTC.

As DNA, the CDR3 is TGCAGTGCTCTCGGACTAGCGGGTCCAACTAGTAGCACAGATACGCAGTATTTT. It translates to CSALGLAGPTSSTDTQYF. This chain joins TRBV20-1 and TRBJ2-3; TRBD2 agrees at 11 bases. The junction had 13 bases not matched to a gene; V was cut back by 5 bases and J by 0 bases. This CDR3 region has 18 residues. CDR1 and CDR2 from the germline V gene are DFQATT and SNEGSKA (reference sequence).

The V and J genes are TRBV30 and TRBJ2-2, with D perhaps matching TRBD1 or TRBD2 (5 bases each). From germline, CDR1 is GTSNPN and CDR2 SVGIG (reference sequence). Deletions cut 6 bases from V and 4 bases from J, with 15 bases between. The CDR3 is 14 amino acids. The CDR3 sequence is CACLPGTGTGELFF. For the CDR3, the DNA is TGTGCCTGCTTACCGGGGACCGGCACCGGGGAGCTGTTTTTT. The whole variable domain, filled in from reference TRBV30 and TRBJ2-2, reads SQTIHQWPATLVQPVGSPLSLECTVEGTSNPNLYWYRQAAGRGLQLLFYSVGIGQISSEVPQNLSASRPQDRQFILSSKKLLLSDSGFYLCACLPGTGTGELFFGEGSRLTVL.

This clonotype was recorded a few times. This chain connects TRBV5-1 to TRBJ2-3; 7 bases are a match to TRBD1. With V trimmed by 4 bases and J by 5 bases, 13 bases remained unmatched. The CDR3 sequence is 16 residues long. Germline loops: CDR1 SGHRS, CDR2 YFSETQ. CDR3 in amino acids: CASSPQGVQGRDTQYF. CDR3 nucleotides: TGCGCCAGCAGCCCCCAGGGGGTTCAGGGGCGAGATACGCAGTATTTT.

The rearrangement joins TRBV7-3 to TRBJ2-1; 14 positions match TRBD2. V shed 0 bases, J shed 0 bases, and the junction held 4 bases outside the gene matches. The CDR3 spans 19 residues. Germline V CDR1 and CDR2: SGHTA, FQGTGA. CDR3 nucleotides: TGTGCCAGCAGCTTAACGGGACTAGCGGGAGCCCCCTCCTACAATGAGCAGTTCTTC. It is translated as CASSLTGLAGAPSYNEQFF.

The chain carries TRBV6-2 or TRBV6-3 and TRBJ2-1; D is possibly TRBD2 (7 bases). Germline CDR1 and CDR2: MNHEY and SVGEGT. The CDR3 consists of 15 residues. V was trimmed by 7 bases and J by 6 bases, leaving 19 bases between them. CDR3 sequence reads: CASITLRGGGNEQFF. In nucleotides, the CDR3 is TGTGCCAGCATCACATTGAGGGGGGGGGGCAATGAGCAGTTCTTC.

The table lists this clonotype with many counts. CDR3 loop: CASRQGAGTDTQYF. The CDR3 DNA is TGTGCCAGCAGACAGGGGGCAGGCACAGATACGCAGTATTTT. The chain couples TRBV11-2 to TRBJ2-3; 9 bases agree with TRBD1. This CDR3 is 14 amino acids long. The ends lost 6 bases at V and 1 base at J; junction bases unmatched: 2. The germline V gene encodes CDR1 SGHAT and CDR2 FQNNGV.

This clonotype was picked up a small number of times. The J gene is TRBJ2-1, the V gene TRBV29-1; D possibly corresponds to TRBD2 (5 bases). Germline CDR1 is SQVTM and CDR2 is ANQGSEA. V dropped 2 bases and J dropped 9 bases, with 8 bases sitting between them. The CDR3 consists of 11 residues. Here the CDR3 reads CSVERGSEQFF. CDR3 nucleotides: TGCAGCGTTGAACGGGGTAGTGAGCAGTTCTTC.

The rearrangement uses TRBV6-5 and TRBJ1-2, with TRBD1 identical over 8 bases. The length of the CDR3 is 15 residues. Per the germline V gene, CDR1 is MNHEY and CDR2 is SVGAGI. V trimming: 3 bases; J trimming: 6 bases; junction bases outside the gene matches: 9. CDR3 nucleotides: TGTGCCAGCAGTTATAGAAGCAGGGGGCAGGATGGCTACACCTTC. As protein: CASSYRSRGQDGYTF.

This chain connects TRBV2 to TRBJ2-2; 9 bases agree with TRBD1. The CDR3 loop spans 15 amino acids. Germline V gene sequence: CDR1 SNHLY, CDR2 FYNNEI. V lost 7 bases to trimming and J lost 3 bases; unmatched junction nucleotides: 6. In DNA, the CDR3 is TGTGCCAGCAACGGACAGGGGTTTCACACCGGGGAGCTGTTTTTT. It codes for CASNGQGFHTGELFF.

As regards this clonotype: This clone may be a read error of a much larger clone one base away. This rearrangement joins TRBV5-1 to TRBJ1-1, with D possibly being TRBD1 (5 bases). Germline CDR1 is SGHRS and CDR2 is YFSETQ. The CDR3 sequence is 14 residues long. For the CDR3, the DNA is TGCGCCAACAGCCTGGACCCCGGGGGGGGTGAAGCTTTCTTT. Protein product: CANSLDPGGGEAFF.

This clonotype was picked up a small number of times. V usage is TRBV18 and J usage is TRBJ2-1; weak D call: TRBD1 (5 bases). CDR3 length: 13 amino acids. V lost 0 bases to trimming and J lost 15 bases, with 15 bases between them. Germline V gene lookup returns CDR1 KGHSH and CDR2 LQKENI. CDR3: CASSPPGVMSGFF. The CDR3 DNA is TGTGCCAGCTCACCACCAGGGGTGATGTCGGGGTTCTTC.

In its sample, this clonotype was seen many times. The rearrangement links TRBV2 to TRBJ2-7; 11 bases align to TRBD1. Germline loops: CDR1 SNHLY, CDR2 FYNNEI. The CDR3 contains 17 residues. Trimming removed 5 bases from V and 5 bases from J; junction bases left unmatched: 14. This CDR3 reads CASSYLAGTGGLDEQYF. The CDR3 coding sequence is TGTGCCAGCAGTTACCTAGCCGGGACAGGGGGATTGGACGAGCAGTACTTC.

This clonotype was seen only a few times. The genes are TRBV7-8 and TRBJ1-2, with a possible D match to TRBD1 (6 bases). V was clipped by 1 base and J by 5 bases, with 11 bases between them. Germline V gene sequence: CDR1 SGHVS, CDR2 FQNEAQ. The CDR3 sequence is 14 residues long. DNA for the CDR3: TGTGCCAGCAGCTTAGACGTCCAGGGGTATGGCTACACCTTC. Protein sequence: CASSLDVQGYGYTF. Full variable domain (outside the CDR3, taken from reference TRBV7-8 and TRBJ1-2): GAGVSQSPRYKVAKRGQDVALRCDPISGHVSLFWYQQALGQGPEFLTYFQNEAQLDKSGLPSDRFFAERPEGSVSTLKIQRTQQEDSAVYLCASSLDVQGYGYTFGSGTRLTVV.

This clonotype was observed at least ten times. The V call is TRBV6-1, the J call TRBJ2-3; 7 bases are a match to TRBD1. CDR1 and CDR2 from the germline V gene are MNHNS and SASEGT. Trimming cost V 6 bases and J 4 bases; bases outside gene matches: 16. The CDR3 spans 17 residues. As DNA, the CDR3 is TGTGCCAGCAGCCGAATCACAGGGGCATCATTTCCAGATACGCAGTATTTT. Its translation is CASSRITGASFPDTQYF.

This clonotype was seen many times. The chain combines TRBV5-1 with TRBJ1-2; 9 bases are shared with TRBD1. J lost 3 bases, V lost 4 bases, and 7 bases had no gene match. Per germline, CDR1 SGHRS and CDR2 YFSETQ. The CDR3 consists of 15 residues. The CDR3 DNA reads as TGCGCCAGCAGCGCTTCCGGGACAGGGTACTATGGCTACACCTTC. This translates into CASSASGTGYYGYTF.

The chain links TRBV3-1 to TRBJ2-2, with 9 bases matching TRBD2. Germline loops: CDR1 LGHDT, CDR2 YNNKEL (reference sequence). The CDR3 consists of 17 residues. V gave up 2 bases and J gave up 8 bases; unmatched junction bases: 12. CDR3 residues: CASSQNRLAGILGELFF. Written as DNA, the CDR3 is TGTGCCAGCAGCCAAAACCGTCTAGCGGGAATTTTGGGGGAGCTGTTTTTT.

This clonotype was seen at least ten times. This chain links TRBV18 with TRBJ1-5, with TRBD1 matching over 12 bases. This CDR3 contains 14 residues. V shed 2 bases and J 9 bases; nucleotides not matched to a gene: 2. Per germline, CDR1 KGHSH and CDR2 LQKENI. The CDR3 loop is CASSPGTGGMPQHF. The CDR3, as DNA: TGTGCCAGCTCACCAGGGACAGGGGGCATGCCCCAGCATTTT.

This clonotype was seen a few times. The chain employs TRBV6-1 and TRBJ2-3; 9 nucleotides align to TRBD1. V lost 3 bases and J lost 4; bases outside the gene matches: 8. This CDR3 spans 16 amino acids. Germline loops: CDR1 MNHNS, CDR2 SASEGT. The CDR3: CASSDPRDRAADTQYF. The CDR3, as DNA: TGTGCCAGCAGTGACCCCCGGGACAGGGCGGCAGATACGCAGTATTTT.

This clonotype has at least ten counts. The genes are TRBV30 and TRBJ1-4; TRBD1 might be the D (5 bases). The CDR3 runs to 13 residues. The V and J ends lost 3 bases and 6 bases respectively, with 11 bases between them. The germline V gene has CDR1 GTSNPN and CDR2 SVGIG (reference sequence). CDR3 sequence (DNA): TGTGCCTGGAGCGGGGCAGATCATGAAAAACTGTTTTTT. Translating it yields CAWSGADHEKLFF. Variable domain in full (rest from reference TRBV30 and TRBJ1-4): SQTIHQWPATLVQPVGSPLSLECTVEGTSNPNLYWYRQAAGRGLQLLFYSVGIGQISSEVPQNLSASRPQDRQFILSSKKLLLSDSGFYLCAWSGADHEKLFFGSGTQLSVL.

This clonotype has a count of ten or more. The genes are TRBV7-8 and TRBJ2-7; D is ambiguous. Per germline, CDR1 SGHVS and CDR2 FQNEAQ. The V end lost 1 base, the J end lost 2 bases, and 6 bases lay between the germline ends. CDR3 length equals 13 residues. The CDR3 region is CASSLDVTYEQYV. The DNA of the CDR3 is TGTGCCAGCAGCTTAGATGTCACCTACGAGCAGTACGTC.